This T cell receptor beta chain was sequenced in a study of cytotoxic CD8 clonotypes in ibrutinib-treated CLL. Study-level findings and limits: There were few public clonotypes, and on treatment they contracted or stayed stable. There were differences in sampling times between sustained-remission and progressing patients. Patients showed higher baseline clonality than age-matched healthy donors, and it tracked circulating CD8+ T-cell counts.

Data came from immunoSEQ multiplex PCR; TCRdb stores just in-frame clones and leaves some out. The top ten hold less than 6% of the sample, which has 150,000 to 200,000 clones, under 85% seen once. CDR3 length: 12 amino acids. Turning to this clone: No antigen is known for it.

Sequenced here: PBMCs, sampled after 24 months of ibrutinib treatment. This clonotype was sampled from a human donor with chronic lymphocytic leukemia. V gene TRBV21-1 combines with J gene TRBJ2-5. TRBV21-1 is recorded as a pseudogene. Here the CDR3 reads CASISVEETQYF. In DNA form, the CDR3 reads TGTGCCAGCATATCCGTGGAAGAGACCCAGTACTTC.